These 14 T cell receptor beta chains came from one sample sequenced in a study of cytomegalovirus exposure and HLA in healthy donors. A multiplex PCR was run with 60 Vbeta primers and 13 Jbeta primers. The protocol was immunoSEQ multiplex PCR, while the TCRdb copy is restricted to in-frame clones and leaves out a portion. The sample records some 120,000 clones, 55% to 80% being singletons. The sample consisted of PBMCs. These TCRs come from a young woman in good health and CMV-seronegative.

The chain is built from TRBV7-9 and TRBJ2-7, with TRBD1 matching over 7 bases. The CDR3 is made up of 15 amino acids. Germline CDR1 and CDR2: SEHNR and FQNEAQ (reference sequence). The junction had 8 bases not matched to a gene; V was cut back by 2 bases and J by 4 bases. The CDR3: CASSLLGTETYEQYF. Here the CDR3 DNA reads TGTGCCAGCAGCTTACTGGGGACAGAGACGTACGAGCAGTACTTC.

The chain couples TRBV7-3 to TRBJ2-2; D is possibly TRBD2 (6 bases). Germline V gene sequence: CDR1 SGHTA, CDR2 FQGTGA. The CDR3 runs to 14 residues. V lost 4 bases, J lost 2 bases, and 8 bases lay in between. CDR3 in DNA: TGTGCCAGCAGCTCCGGACTAAACACCGGGGAGCTGTTTTTT. It is translated as CASSSGLNTGELFF.

The genes are TRBV30 and TRBJ2-7; the D gene is possibly TRBD1 (6 bases). The CDR3 spans 12 residues. Germline V lookup: CDR1 GTSNPN, CDR2 SVGIG (reference sequence). Trimming cost V 3 bases and J 5 bases, with 11 bases left between them. The DNA for the CDR3 is TGTGCCTGGAGGCCTCAGGGGAACGAGCAGTACTTC. Encoded protein: CAWRPQGNEQYF.

The genes are TRBV5-6 and TRBJ2-5; 11 bases are shared with TRBD2. This CDR3 is 15 amino acids long. The V segment lost 2 bases and the J segment 2 bases; nucleotides outside the gene matches: 2. Germline V CDR1 and CDR2: SGHDT, YYEEEE. CDR3 in DNA: TGTGCCAGCAGCTTAACTAGCGGGGGACAAGAGACCCAGTACTTC. This gives the protein CASSLTSGGQETQYF.

This chain links TRBV5-4 with TRBJ1-2; unclear D gene. The CDR3 consists of 12 residues. V lost 2 bases to trimming and J lost 8 bases, with 10 bases between them. Germline lookup yields CDR1 SGHNT and CDR2 YYREEE (reference sequence). The CDR3 region has the DNA TGTGCCAGCAGCTTCGACGGGTCCGGCTACACCTTC. This codes for CASSFDGSGYTF.

The chain combines TRBV7-9 with TRBJ2-2; 11 nucleotides match TRBD2. V gave up 5 bases and J gave up 1 base; unmatched junction bases: 6. Germline V CDR1 and CDR2: SEHNR, FQNEAQ (reference sequence). This CDR3 spans 17 amino acids. Here the CDR3 reads CASSRSGRALNTGELFF. DNA for the CDR3: TGTGCCAGCAGCCGTAGCGGGAGGGCCCTGAACACCGGGGAGCTGTTTTTT.

The chain carries TRBV27 and TRBJ1-3, with D possibly TRBD1 on 6 matching bases. Germline V gives CDR1 MNHEY, CDR2 SMNVEV (reference sequence). CDR3 size: 15 residues. V gave up 5 bases and J gave up 0 bases, with 11 bases separating them. The CDR3 DNA reads TGTGCCAGCAGTCCAGACAGGAACTCTGGAAACACCATATATTTT. Translated: CASSPDRNSGNTIYF.

The chain has TRBV27 and TRBJ2-6, with unresolved D. CDR1 is MNHEY, CDR2 SMNVEV, per germline (reference sequence). Trimming left V 2 bases short and J 0 bases short, with 5 bases between. The CDR3 length is 15 residues. CDR3 sequence: CASSLVYSGANVLTF. CDR3 nucleotides: TGTGCCAGCAGTTTAGTCTACTCTGGGGCCAACGTCCTGACTTTC.

The chain employs TRBV7-9 and TRBJ1-1, with D unclear. The CDR3 is made up of 15 amino acids. V lost 0 bases, J lost 7 bases, and 15 bases lay in between. Germline V gene data show CDR1 as SEHNR and CDR2 as FQNEAQ (reference sequence). The DNA of the CDR3 is TGTGCCAGCAGCTTAGCTCCCGGGATGGGAAATGAAGCTTTCTTT. Its translation: CASSLAPGMGNEAFF. Full variable domain (rest looked up from reference TRBV7-9 and TRBJ1-1): DTGVSQNPRHKITKRGQNVTFRCDPISEHNRLYWYRQTLGQGPEFLTYFQNEAQLEKSRLLSDRFSAERPKGSFSTLEIQRTEQGDSAMYLCASSLAPGMGNEAFFGQGTRLTVV.

This chain connects TRBV27 to TRBJ2-5, with TRBD2 matching 10 bases. The J call could be wrong; TRBJ2-7 is a better fit for the DNA end. Germline CDR1 reads MNHEY; CDR2 reads SMNVEV (reference sequence). The CDR3 totals 14 residues. CDR3 in DNA: TGTGCCAGCATCCCAATAGCGGGAGGCTACGAGCAGTACTTC. Protein product: CASIPIAGGYEQYF.

The genes are TRBV9 and TRBJ2-7, with TRBD1 as a possible D gene (5 bases). The CDR3 totals 14 residues. With 4 bases removed from V and 0 bases from J, the gap between germline ends came to 11 bases. CDR1 is SGDLS and CDR2 is YYNGEE in the germline V gene. This CDR3 reads CASSHGQSSYEQYF. The CDR3 nucleotides read TGTGCCAGCAGCCACGGACAAAGCTCCTACGAGCAGTACTTC.

The CDR3 here is CSVAGTANTEAFF. CDR3 coding DNA: TGCAGCGTCGCCGGGACAGCGAACACTGAAGCTTTCTTT. The rearrangement uses TRBV29-1 and TRBJ1-1, with 7 bases matching TRBD1. Trimming at V came to 6 bases and at J to 1 base, leaving 5 bases not matched to a gene. The CDR3 covers 13 residues. Germline assignment: CDR1 SQVTM and CDR2 ANQGSEA.

This chain uses TRBV29-1 with TRBJ2-7, with TRBD1 identical over 8 bases. Trimming took 1 base from V and 2 from J; bases not matched to a gene: 10. The germline CDR1 and CDR2 sequences are SQVTM and ANQGSEA. The CDR3 is made up of 16 amino acids. CDR3 nucleotides: TGCAGCGTTGAAGGAGACAGGGGCCCCCGGCCCTACGAGCAGTACTTC. Its protein is CSVEGDRGPRPYEQYF.

This clone was seen a handful of times. The V gene is TRBV7-9, the J gene TRBJ2-5; 12 positions match TRBD1. The CDR3 runs 16 residues. After removal of 5 bases from V and 5 bases from J, the junction contained 9 bases not matched to a gene. Germline CDR1 is SEHNR and CDR2 is FQNEAQ (reference sequence). CDR3 region: CASSIGTGGAAETQYF. The CDR3 coding sequence is TGTGCCAGCAGCATTGGGACAGGGGGCGCCGCGGAGACCCAGTACTTC.